The clone carrying this T cell receptor (beta chain) was observed a few times. Its antigen is still unknown. The diagnoses drew upon clinical symptoms, serum thyroxine and TRAb, thyroid ultrasound and orbital computed tomography. This sample is part of a study of T cells in Graves' hyperthyroidism and ophthalmopathy. Amplification targeted TCR beta CDR3 regions from RNA transcripts. First-round RT-PCR of the TCR CDR3 relied on the HTBI primer set. TCRdb ran MiXCR on the multiplex PCR reads and lists one entry per CDR3 protein. The table has hundreds of thousands of distinct CDR3 sequences, 15% to 20% seen once; the top ten hold approximately 48%. Study-level results: A median roughly 6.6 months before onset, the model predicted ophthalmopathy.

The origin of this receptor is a man between 35 and 55 years old with Graves' ophthalmopathy. The sequenced sample consisted of blood.

The CDR3 DNA reads TGTGCCAGCAGCACCATCGGGGGGGACCAGTACACCGGGGAGCTGTTTTTT. This translates into CASSTIGGDQYTGELFF. This sequence joins TRBV11-1 and TRBJ2-2; 8 bases align to TRBD2. In germline, CDR1 is SGHAT, CDR2 FQDESV (reference sequence). This CDR3 comprises 17 residues. V lost 5 bases, J lost 3 bases, and 11 bases stayed unmatched.